The 31 T cell receptor beta chains presented below share a single source sample, sequenced in a study of blood T cell repertoires in COVID-19. The data were produced by immunoSEQ multiplex PCR, yet TCRdb's version contains in-frame clones alone and is incomplete. The sample shows 200,000 to 250,000 clones, around nine tenths of them seen only once. The sample consisted of PBMCs or T cells enriched from blood (not recorded which). The source of these receptors is a woman between 50 and 59 years old who had recovered from COVID-19.

As DNA, the CDR3 is TGCGCCAGCAGCCTGACAGGGCGAGAGGATGAAAAACTGTTTTTT. Protein product: CASSLTGREDEKLFF. The chain couples TRBV5-1 to TRBJ1-4; 7 positions match TRBD1. Germline assignment: CDR1 SGHRS and CDR2 YFSETQ. The CDR3 has 15 amino acids. Germline trimming cut 4 bases from V and 6 bases from J; bases unmatched to any gene: 9. Supplemented by reference TRBV5-1 and TRBJ1-4, the full variable domain reads KAGVTQTPRYLIKTRGQQVTLSCSPISGHRSVSWYQQTPGQGLQFLFEYFSETQRNKGNFPGRFSGRQFSNSRSEMNVSTLELGDSALYLCASSLTGREDEKLFFGSGTQLSVL.

This clone was observed a handful of times. This chain uses TRBV5-4 with TRBJ1-2; 12 nucleotides agree with TRBD1. The germline V gene has CDR1 SGHNT and CDR2 YYREEE (reference sequence). CDR3 length: 17 residues. With V trimmed by 4 bases and J by 0 bases, 7 bases remained unmatched. CDR3 DNA sequence: TGTGCCAGCAGCATGGGACAGGGGGCGGGTCCTAACTATGGCTACACCTTC. Its protein product is CASSMGQGAGPNYGYTF.

This clone has only a few counts. The chain carries TRBV18 and TRBJ2-2; tentatively, D is TRBD2 (5 bases). CDR3 length equals 16 residues. Germline CDR1 is KGHSH and CDR2 is LQKENI. V was cut by 4 bases and J by 6 bases, with 18 bases left in between. The CDR3 is CASSLTPGDSAGELFF. CDR3 DNA sequence: TGTGCCAGCTCACTCACCCCCGGGGATTCGGCCGGGGAGCTGTTTTTT.

This clone was seen only once. This chain uses TRBV11-2 with TRBJ2-1; D is perhaps TRBD2 (6 bases). The CDR3 length is 16 residues. V shed 1 base and J shed 6 bases, with 16 bases lying between them. In germline, CDR1 is SGHAT, CDR2 FQNNGV. In DNA form, the CDR3 reads TGTGCCAGCAGCTTAGGCGGTCCCGGGAGCAGCAATGAGCAGTTCTTC. Amino acid sequence: CASSLGGPGSSNEQFF.

This clone appeared a few times. The gene calls are TRBV9 and TRBJ1-1; 8 bases map to TRBD1. This CDR3 contains 13 residues. Looked up from germline, CDR1 is SGDLS and CDR2 is YYNGEE. The junction had 7 bases not matched to a gene; V was cut back by 4 bases and J by 8 bases. The DNA for the CDR3 is TGTGCCAGCAGCTTTGGACAGGGCACAGAAGCTTTCTTT. This encodes CASSFGQGTEAFF.

The gene calls are TRBV18 and TRBJ2-1; TRBD2 matches 10 bases. V shed 0 bases, J shed 4 bases, and the junction held 3 bases outside the gene matches. From germline, CDR1 is KGHSH and CDR2 LQKENI. The CDR3 extends over 16 amino acids. In DNA, the CDR3 is TGTGCCAGCTCACCACCTAGCGGGAGGAATTACAATGAGCAGTTCTTC. The encoded protein is CASSPPSGRNYNEQFF.

This clone was seen only once. This chain joins TRBV6-5 and TRBJ1-2; tentatively, D is TRBD1 (5 bases). The CDR3 length is 14 residues. V lost 0 bases to trimming and J lost 7 bases, with 12 bases between them. Germline V gene lookup returns CDR1 MNHEY and CDR2 SVGAGI. The CDR3 reads CASSYSQGGFGYTF. As DNA, the CDR3 is TGTGCCAGCAGTTACTCTCAGGGTGGTTTTGGCTACACCTTC.

The CDR3 nucleotides are TGTGCCAGCAGCTTGAGGCTAGCGGAAAGCACAGATACGCAGTATTTT. Its translation: CASSLRLAESTDTQYF. This chain connects TRBV5-4 to TRBJ2-3, with 7 bases aligning to TRBD2. CDR1 is SGHNT and CDR2 is YYREEE in the germline V gene (reference sequence). Trimming at V came to 1 base and at J to 0 bases, leaving 5 bases not matched to a gene. The CDR3 is 16 amino acids. Filled out from reference TRBV5-4 and TRBJ2-3, the complete variable domain reads ETGVTQSPTHLIKTRGQQVTLRCSSQSGHNTVSWYQQALGQGPQFIFQYYREEENGRGNFPPRFSGLQFPNYSSELNVNALELDDSALYLCASSLRLAESTDTQYFGPGTRLTVL.

The chain joins TRBV19 to TRBJ1-1; the match to TRBD1 covers 8 bases. CDR1 and CDR2 from the germline V gene are LNHDA and SQIVND (reference sequence). This CDR3 region has 16 residues. V was clipped by 6 bases and J by 4 bases; unmatched bases: 13. The CDR3 nucleotides are TGTGCCAGTAGGCAAACTTCAGGGGGCGGGAGCACTGAAGCTTTCTTT. Its translation: CASRQTSGGGSTEAFF.

The CDR3 reads CSVVSGQGKNYGYTF. The DNA for the CDR3 is TGCAGCGTTGTATCGGGGCAGGGGAAAAACTATGGCTACACCTTC. The gene calls are TRBV29-1 and TRBJ1-2; possible D gene TRBD1, 6 bases. Trimming cost V 4 bases and J 2 bases, with 17 bases left between them. This CDR3 comprises 15 residues. Germline lookup yields CDR1 SQVTM and CDR2 ANQGSEA.

This clone was recorded a few times. The V gene is TRBV28, the J gene TRBJ1-1; TRBD1 matches 8 bases. CDR3 length equals 13 residues. Germline values: CDR1 MDHEN, CDR2 SYDVKM. Trimming took 6 bases from V and 3 from J; bases not matched to a gene: 3. The CDR3 here is CASSRGPYTEAFF. The CDR3 nucleotides are TGTGCCAGCAGCAGGGGGCCGTACACTGAAGCTTTCTTT. The full variable domain, its missing parts supplied by reference TRBV28 and TRBJ1-1, is DVKVTQSSRYLVKRTGEKVFLECVQDMDHENMFWYRQDPGLGLRLIYFSYDVKMKEKGDIPEGYSVSREKKERFSLILESASTNQTSMYLCASSRGPYTEAFFGQGTRLTVV.

There are a few counts of this clone. CDR3 residues: CASSLDLGSGNTIYF. In nucleotides, the CDR3 is TGTGCCAGCAGCTTAGACCTCGGCTCTGGAAACACCATATATTTT. The chain carries TRBV7-2 and TRBJ1-3; D call uncertain. The CDR3 is made up of 15 amino acids. Germline V gene sequence: CDR1 SGHTA, CDR2 FQGNSA. Trimming removed 1 base from V and 0 bases from J, with 7 bases in between.

The chain links TRBV12-3 or TRBV12-4 to TRBJ2-2; D unclear. This CDR3 region has 13 residues. The germline V and J ends were trimmed by 4 bases and 3 bases, with 6 bases remaining between them. The CDR3: CASSWRYTGELFF. The DNA of the CDR3 is TGTGCCAGCAGTTGGAGATACACCGGGGAGCTGTTTTTT.

This clone was detected only once. The chain recombines TRBV15 with TRBJ1-2; 7 nucleotides align to TRBD1. J lost 8 bases, V lost 2 bases, and 14 bases had no gene match. The germline V gene has CDR1 LNHNV and CDR2 YYDKDF (reference sequence). There are 16 residues in the CDR3. CDR3 DNA sequence: TGTGCCACCAGCAGACCCTCCCCGACAGGGAGGAAAGGCTACACCTTC. Protein: CATSRPSPTGRKGYTF.

The chain has TRBV7-9 and TRBJ1-4, with D uncertain. This CDR3 is built from 16 residues. Trimming left V 3 bases short and J 0 bases short, with 11 bases between. Germline V lookup: CDR1 SEHNR, CDR2 FQNEAQ (reference sequence). As DNA, the CDR3 is TGTGCCAGCAGCTTCGACAAGGCCGCAACTAATGAAAAACTGTTTTTT. Amino acid sequence: CASSFDKAATNEKLFF.

The chain carries TRBV7-2 and TRBJ1-2; D remains ambiguous. V was clipped by 5 bases and J by 4 bases, with 14 bases between them. The CDR3 totals 14 residues. CDR1 and CDR2 (germline): SGHTA, FQGNSA. For the CDR3, the DNA is TGTGCCAGCAGCCGGACTACGGTAGGCTATGGCTACACCTTC. It is translated as CASSRTTVGYGYTF. Based on the CDR3 plus reference TRBV7-2 and TRBJ1-2, the full variable domain is GAGVSQSPSNKVTEKGKDVELRCDPISGHTALYWYRQSLGQGLEFLIYFQGNSAPDKSGLPSDRFSAERTGGSVSTLTIQRTQQEDSAVYLCASSRTTVGYGYTFGSGTRLTVV.

The rearrangement joins TRBV7-8 to TRBJ2-7; 11 bases line up with TRBD2. In germline, CDR1 is SGHVS, CDR2 FQNEAQ. The CDR3 sequence is 14 residues long. The V and J ends lost 6 bases and 6 bases, in that order; junction bases with no gene match: 7. CDR3 sequence reads: CASSVTSGRGEQYF. The CDR3 DNA reads as TGTGCCAGCAGTGTCACTAGCGGGAGAGGCGAGCAGTACTTC.

The genes are TRBV30 and TRBJ2-2; 9 nucleotides align to TRBD2. Trimming removed 0 bases from V and 5 bases from J; junction bases left unmatched: 10. CDR1 is GTSNPN and CDR2 is SVGIG in the germline V gene (reference sequence). The CDR3 is 17 residues long. The CDR3 nucleotides read TGTGCCTGGAGTGTAAAAGGCGGGAGGGGGGGGACCGGGGAGCTGTTTTTT. Translation: CAWSVKGGRGGTGELFF.

The chain uses TRBV18 and TRBJ1-4; D remains unclear. Trimming took 3 bases from V and 4 from J, leaving 9 bases between them. The germline V gene encodes CDR1 KGHSH and CDR2 LQKENI. This CDR3 spans 14 amino acids. DNA of the CDR3: TGTGCCAGCTCACCCCGCCAGGTTAATGAAAAACTGTTTTTT. Amino acid sequence: CASSPRQVNEKLFF.

The chain combines TRBV19 with TRBJ1-1; 8 positions agree with TRBD1. V lost 3 bases, J lost 3 bases, and 9 bases stayed unmatched. The CDR3 contains 16 residues. Germline CDR1 and CDR2: LNHDA and SQIVND (reference sequence). The CDR3 sequence is CASSIPRQGADTEAFF. The CDR3, as DNA: TGTGCCAGTAGTATCCCGCGGCAGGGGGCGGACACTGAAGCTTTCTTT.

The CDR3 reads CASSLVQGISYTF. Here the CDR3 DNA reads TGTGCCAGCAGCTTAGTGCAGGGTATTAGCTACACCTTC. The chain employs TRBV7-6 and TRBJ1-2, with D tentatively TRBD1 (5 bases). CDR3 length: 13 amino acids. Looked up from germline, CDR1 is SGHVS and CDR2 is FNYEAQ. V shed 1 base and J shed 9 bases, with 12 bases lying between them. Full variable domain (rest looked up from reference TRBV7-6 and TRBJ1-2): GAGVSQSPRYKVTKRGQDVALRCDPISGHVSLYWYRQALGQGPEFLTYFNYEAQQDKSGLPNDRFSAERPEGSISTLTIQRTEQRDSAMYRCASSLVQGISYTFGSGTRLTVV.

This chain uses TRBV5-1 with TRBJ2-3; 7 bases fit TRBD2. CDR1 is SGHRS, CDR2 YFSETQ, per germline. V shed 2 bases and J 1 base; nucleotides not matched to a gene: 4. The CDR3 length is 15 residues. Here the CDR3 DNA reads TGCGCCAGCAGCTTAGGCGGGAGAGGCACAGATACGCAGTATTTT. It is translated as CASSLGGRGTDTQYF.

The chain couples TRBV9 to TRBJ2-6, with 8 bases matching TRBD2. Germline CDR1 and CDR2: SGDLS and YYNGEE. This CDR3 contains 17 residues. V shed 2 bases and J 2 bases; nucleotides not matched to a gene: 6. The CDR3 bases are TGTGCCAGCAGCGTTGTTGCGGGAGGTGCTGGGGCCAACGTCCTGACTTTC. It yields the protein CASSVVAGGAGANVLTF. Based on the CDR3 plus reference TRBV9 and TRBJ2-6, the full variable domain is DSGVTQTPKHLITATGQRVTLRCSPRSGDLSVYWYQQSLDQGLQFLIQYYNGEERAKGNILERFSAQQFPDLHSELNLSSLELGDSALYFCASSVVAGGAGANVLTFGAGSRLTVL.

The J gene is TRBJ1-1, the V gene TRBV30, with D possibly TRBD1 on 6 matching bases. CDR3 size: 14 residues. V lost 2 bases and J lost 4, with 14 bases in between. Germline V lookup: CDR1 GTSNPN, CDR2 SVGIG (reference sequence). CDR3 sequence reads: CAWSRTVQATEAFF. The CDR3 nucleotides are TGTGCCTGGAGTCGGACAGTTCAGGCCACTGAAGCTTTCTTT.

The rearrangement joins TRBV7-6 to TRBJ2-3; 7 bases match TRBD1. V dropped 5 bases and J dropped 0; count of bases not matched to a gene: 5. The CDR3 loop spans 15 amino acids. The V gene's germline CDR1 is SGHVS and CDR2 FNYEAQ. The DNA for the CDR3 is TGTGCCAGCAGCGAATCCAGGGGGAGCACAGATACGCAGTATTTT. Protein sequence: CASSESRGSTDTQYF.

The chain employs TRBV18 and TRBJ1-2; possible D gene TRBD1, 6 bases. This CDR3 spans 14 amino acids. V was shortened by 6 bases and J by 3 bases, with 14 bases between the two germline ends. CDR1 and CDR2 (germline): KGHSH, LQKENI. The CDR3 sequence is CASSAGAGDYGYTF. CDR3 DNA: TGTGCCAGCTCCGCAGGGGCAGGGGACTATGGCTACACCTTC.

This rearrangement joins TRBV18 to TRBJ2-7; D not resolved. V shed 2 bases and J shed 2 bases, with 4 bases lying between them. Germline CDR1 KGHSH, CDR2 LQKENI. The CDR3 has 12 amino acids. This CDR3 reads CASSPAAYEQYF. In nucleotides, the CDR3 is TGTGCCAGCTCACCAGCAGCCTACGAGCAGTACTTC.

This chain joins TRBV3-1 (or the pseudogene TRBV3-2) and TRBJ1-1, with TRBD1 matching over 8 bases. The CDR3 consists of 15 residues. Germline trimming cut 4 bases from V and 3 bases from J; bases unmatched to any gene: 7. Per the germline V gene, CDR1 is LGHDT and CDR2 is YNNKEL (reference sequence). The CDR3 coding sequence is TGTGCCAGCAGCCCTTCTCGACAGGGGTACACTGAAGCTTTCTTT. Its translation: CASSPSRQGYTEAFF.

This clone was seen a single time. The chain links TRBV19 to TRBJ2-1, with D possibly being TRBD1 (6 bases). CDR1 is LNHDA and CDR2 is SQIVND in the germline V gene (reference sequence). The CDR3 consists of 13 residues. With 7 bases removed from V and 5 bases from J, the gap between germline ends came to 12 bases. This chain's CDR3 is CASTPDSNNEQFF. CDR3 coding DNA: TGTGCCAGTACCCCGGACAGCAACAATGAGCAGTTCTTC. The full variable domain, with the rest looked up from reference TRBV19 and TRBJ2-1, is DGGITQSPKYLFRKEGQNVTLSCEQNLNHDAMYWYRQDPGQGLRLIYYSQIVNDFQKGDIAEGYSVSREKKESFPLTVTSAQKNPTAFYLCASTPDSNNEQFFGPGTRLTVL.

The chain couples TRBV5-1 to TRBJ2-1; unclear D gene. The CDR3 extends over 15 amino acids. V shed 2 bases and J shed 2 bases, with 11 bases lying between them. Germline V gives CDR1 SGHRS, CDR2 YFSETQ. The CDR3 spells CASSLDSGTYNEQFF. The DNA of the CDR3 is TGCGCCAGCAGCTTAGACTCCGGCACCTACAATGAGCAGTTCTTC. Full variable domain (missing parts from reference TRBV5-1 and TRBJ2-1): KAGVTQTPRYLIKTRGQQVTLSCSPISGHRSVSWYQQTPGQGLQFLFEYFSETQRNKGNFPGRFSGRQFSNSRSEMNVSTLELGDSALYLCASSLDSGTYNEQFFGPGTRLTVL.

The chain combines TRBV5-8 with TRBJ1-3, with a weak D call TRBD1 (6 bases). The CDR3 covers 15 residues. The V end was cut by 4 bases, the J end by 2 bases, with 13 bases between. Germline V CDR1 and CDR2: SGHTS, YDEGEE. CDR3 in amino acids: CASSASGQTGNTIYF. CDR3 in DNA: TGTGCCAGCAGCGCATCGGGACAAACTGGAAACACCATATATTTT. Full variable domain (outside the CDR3, taken from reference TRBV5-8 and TRBJ1-3): EAGVTQSPTHLIKTRGQQATLRCSPISGHTSVYWYQQALGLGLQFLLWYDEGEERNRGNFPPRFSGRQFPNYSSELNVNALELEDSALYLCASSASGQTGNTIYFGEGSWLTVV.